This entry lists 26 T cell receptor beta chains sequenced from one sample in a study of PD-1 blockade in mismatch repair-deficient tumors. The data were produced by immunoSEQ multiplex PCR, yet TCRdb's version contains in-frame clones alone and is incomplete. The sample has about 51,000 clones; approximately 78% are singletons. Here the sequenced sample was peripheral blood, taken 4 weeks after starting pembrolizumab. Receptor source: an adult with mismatch repair-deficient cancer.

The chain couples TRBV4-1 to TRBJ2-7; 11 nucleotides match TRBD1. From germline, CDR1 is MGHRA and CDR2 YSYEKL. The CDR3 runs 16 residues. V shed 0 bases, J shed 4 bases, and the junction held 5 bases outside the gene matches. CDR3 sequence reads: CASSQDPGQGVYEQYF. CDR3 coding DNA: TGCGCCAGCAGCCAAGATCCGGGACAGGGGGTTTACGAGCAGTACTTC.

The CDR3 loop reads CASKAGSSYEQYF. The CDR3 DNA sequence: TGTGCCAGTAAGGCGGGGTCCTCCTACGAGCAGTACTTC. V is TRBV19 and J is TRBJ2-7, with D tentatively TRBD2 (6 bases). Trimming stripped 7 bases from V and 0 bases from J, with 10 bases between. CDR1 is LNHDA, CDR2 SQIVND, per germline (reference sequence). There are 13 residues in the CDR3.

V usage is TRBV13 and J usage is TRBJ2-3, with TRBD2 identical over 13 bases. The trim removed 5 bases at V and 8 bases at J, leaving 7 bases unmatched. Germline V lookup: CDR1 PRHDT, CDR2 FYEKMQ (reference sequence). The CDR3 has 15 amino acids. CDR3 in DNA: TGTGCCAGCAGCGTCACGGGACTAGCGGGAAGTACGCAGTATTTT. Protein product: CASSVTGLAGSTQYF.

V gene TRBV18 combines with J gene TRBJ2-1; a weak D match, TRBD2 (6 bases). The CDR3 is 16 residues long. Germline V lookup: CDR1 KGHSH, CDR2 LQKENI. V lost 3 bases and J lost 5, with 17 bases in between. This CDR3 is CASSPEGSGLHNEQFF. CDR3 sequence (DNA): TGTGCCAGCTCACCGGAAGGGAGCGGGCTCCACAATGAGCAGTTCTTC. Variable domain in full (rest from reference TRBV18 and TRBJ2-1): NAGVMQNPRHLVRRRGQEARLRCSPMKGHSHVYWYRQLPEEGLKFMVYLQKENIIDESGMPKERFSAEFPKEGPSILRIQQVVRGDSAAYFCASSPEGSGLHNEQFFGPGTRLTVL.

The CDR3 spells CASSLVGLSGNTIYF. The CDR3 DNA follows: TGTGCCAGCAGCTTAGTCGGTCTTTCTGGAAACACCATATATTTT. The J gene is TRBJ1-3, the V gene TRBV11-2; D gene unclear. This CDR3 contains 15 residues. Germline lookup yields CDR1 SGHAT and CDR2 FQNNGV. With 1 base removed from V and 1 base from J, the gap between germline ends came to 8 bases.

This rearrangement joins TRBV9 to TRBJ2-3; no firm D call. CDR1 SGDLS and CDR2 YYNGEE come from the germline V gene. CDR3 length equals 12 residues. Trimming stripped 0 bases from V and 6 bases from J, with 5 bases between. The CDR3 sequence is CASSVGGDTQYF. In DNA form, the CDR3 reads TGTGCCAGCAGCGTAGGTGGGGATACGCAGTATTTT.

The rearrangement links TRBV10-3 to TRBJ1-5, with D hard to call. This CDR3 spans 12 amino acids. Between the trimmed V and J ends, which lost 3 bases and 1 base, there was a span of 1 base. Germline CDR1 and CDR2: ENHRY and SYGVKD. The CDR3 here is CAISESNQPQHF. The DNA for the CDR3 is TGTGCCATCAGTGAAAGCAATCAGCCCCAGCATTTT.

The chain recombines TRBV21-1 with TRBJ2-2. TRBV21-1 is flagged as a pseudogene. There are 11 residues in the CDR3. The CDR3 DNA sequence: TGTGCCAGCAGCAAATTCGGGGAGCTGTTTTTT. It is translated as CASSKFGELFF.

The chain recombines TRBV11-3 with TRBJ2-7, with 9 bases fitting TRBD2. The CDR3 is 14 amino acids. Germline CDR1 reads SGHNT; CDR2 reads YENEEA. The J segment lost 4 bases and the V segment lost 4 bases, leaving 5 bases of the junction unmatched. The CDR3 region has the DNA TGTGCCAGCAGCTATAGCGGGAGCGCGTACGAGCAGTACTTC. It yields the protein CASSYSGSAYEQYF.

CDR3 DNA sequence: TGCAGCGTTATCCGGGACAGATCTTCGAATGAGCAGTTCTTC. It is translated as CSVIRDRSSNEQFF. V usage is TRBV29-1 and J usage is TRBJ2-1; 7 bases align to TRBD1. The CDR3 runs to 14 residues. CDR1 SQVTM and CDR2 ANQGSEA come from the germline V gene. V gave up 5 bases and J gave up 7 bases; unmatched junction bases: 11.

The gene calls are TRBV6-1 and TRBJ1-2, with 9 positions matching TRBD1. Germline CDR1 is MNHNS and CDR2 is SASEGT. This CDR3 region has 17 residues. V gave up 4 bases and J gave up 2 bases; unmatched junction bases: 11. The CDR3, as DNA: TGTGCCAGCAGTGTAGGGACAGGGTCATGGGACAACTATGGCTACACCTTC. Protein: CASSVGTGSWDNYGYTF.

This clone was counted a single time. The chain uses TRBV6-5 and TRBJ2-3; a possible D gene is TRBD2 (7 bases). This CDR3 spans 15 amino acids. The germline V and J ends were trimmed by 4 bases and 3 bases, with 14 bases remaining between them. Germline V gene sequence: CDR1 MNHEY, CDR2 SVGAGI. In nucleotides, the CDR3 is TGTGCCAGCAGTTCTTTAGGGGGAGGGACAGATACGCAGTATTTT. It yields the protein CASSSLGGGTDTQYF.

This rearrangement joins TRBV9 to TRBJ2-3; 9 nucleotides match TRBD2. V was pared by 3 bases and J by 6 bases, with 11 bases of the junction left unmatched. Germline lookup yields CDR1 SGDLS and CDR2 YYNGEE. CDR3 length: 16 amino acids. CDR3 DNA sequence: TGTGCCAGCAGCGCCCTTAGCGGGAGAGGGAGCGATACGCAGTATTTT. Protein: CASSALSGRGSDTQYF.

The chain carries TRBV27 and TRBJ1-3; TRBD1 matches 8 bases. This CDR3 comprises 17 residues. The ends lost 2 bases at V and 0 bases at J; junction bases unmatched: 6. The germline V gene encodes CDR1 MNHEY and CDR2 SMNVEV (reference sequence). The CDR3 reads CASSLKGTGLSGNTIYF. In DNA, the CDR3 is TGTGCCAGCAGTTTAAAAGGGACAGGTCTCTCTGGAAACACCATATATTTT.

The rearrangement joins TRBV28 to TRBJ2-1; D call uncertain. The germline V gene encodes CDR1 MDHEN and CDR2 SYDVKM. V shed 7 bases and J shed 8 bases, with 9 bases lying between them. The CDR3 is made up of 11 amino acids. DNA of the CDR3: TGTGCCAGCACCGCTCGGGATGAGCAGTTCTTC. Its protein is CASTARDEQFF.

The chain recombines TRBV27 with TRBJ1-1; D is unresolved. This CDR3 spans 11 amino acids. CDR1 MNHEY and CDR2 SMNVEV come from the germline V gene (reference sequence). V shed 6 bases and J shed 4 bases, with 6 bases lying between them. Here the CDR3 reads CASRGGTEAFF. CDR3 DNA: TGTGCCAGCAGGGGTGGCACTGAAGCTTTCTTT.

V and J are TRBV4-1 and TRBJ1-1, with 7 bases that match TRBD1. The germline V gene encodes CDR1 MGHRA and CDR2 YSYEKL. The CDR3 covers 14 residues. V gave up 1 base and J gave up 4 bases; unmatched junction bases: 3. The CDR3 DNA sequence: TGCGCCAGCAGCCAAGTAGGGGGCATCACTGAAGCTTTCTTT. The encoded protein is CASSQVGGITEAFF.

This clone was found a few times. The V gene is TRBV30, the J gene TRBJ1-1; D remains unclear. Germline V gene lookup returns CDR1 GTSNPN and CDR2 SVGIG (reference sequence). V lost 3 bases and J 1 base, leaving 12 bases between the germline ends. This CDR3 is 14 amino acids long. This CDR3 reads CAWRGRLSNTEAFF. Here the CDR3 DNA reads TGTGCCTGGAGAGGGAGACTGTCGAACACTGAAGCTTTCTTT.

The chain employs TRBV7-3 and TRBJ2-5, with TRBD2 as a possible D gene (5 bases). Germline V lookup: CDR1 SGHTA, CDR2 FQGTGA. The V end was cut by 5 bases, the J end by 5 bases, with 12 bases between. CDR3 size: 13 residues. CDR3 DNA: TGTGCCAGCAGCCGCATACGAGGGGAGACCCAGTACTTC. This codes for CASSRIRGETQYF.

J is TRBJ1-1 and V is TRBV7-2, with D possibly TRBD1 on 5 matching bases. This CDR3 comprises 14 residues. CDR1 and CDR2 from the germline V gene are SGHTA and FQGNSA. V shed 2 bases and J shed 4 bases, with 11 bases lying between them. Written as DNA, the CDR3 is TGTGCCAGCAGCTTAACGGCCAGGGTCACTGAAGCTTTCTTT. Translating it yields CASSLTARVTEAFF.

This chain links TRBV9 with TRBJ2-2, with 10 nucleotides matching TRBD1. Germline lookup yields CDR1 SGDLS and CDR2 YYNGEE. V was pared by 4 bases and J by 7 bases, with 4 bases of the junction left unmatched. The CDR3 is 14 residues long. Here the CDR3 DNA reads TGTGCCAGCAGCCCGGGACAGGGGTACGGGGAGCTGTTTTTT. This encodes CASSPGQGYGELFF.

This clone was observed a few times. This chain joins TRBV6-4 and TRBJ2-1; 13 positions agree with TRBD2. The germline V gene has CDR1 MRHNA and CDR2 SNTAGT. The CDR3 has 15 amino acids. V lost 5 bases to trimming and J lost 7 bases; unmatched junction nucleotides: 5. CDR3: CASSPTSGRGNEQFF. The CDR3 region has the DNA TGTGCCAGCAGTCCAACTAGCGGGAGGGGGAATGAGCAGTTCTTC.

The CDR3 bases are TGTGCCAGCAGTTTAGTCGGACAGGGGACTCAGCCCCAGCATTTT. Its translation is CASSLVGQGTQPQHF. J is TRBJ1-5 and V is TRBV27, with TRBD1 identical over 9 bases. The V gene's germline CDR1 is MNHEY and CDR2 SMNVEV (reference sequence). This CDR3 region has 15 residues. The V segment lost 2 bases and the J segment 6 bases; nucleotides outside the gene matches: 5.

V gene TRBV4-3 combines with J gene TRBJ1-5, with D possibly TRBD1 on 5 matching bases. Trimming stripped 0 bases from V and 7 bases from J, with 10 bases between. This CDR3 contains 14 residues. Looked up from germline, CDR1 is LGHNA and CDR2 is YSLEER. CDR3 sequence reads: CASSQDIGDQPQHF. The CDR3 DNA sequence: TGCGCCAGCAGCCAAGATATCGGGGACCAGCCCCAGCATTTT.

This chain links TRBV9 with TRBJ2-7; 7 bases line up with TRBD2. V was pared by 2 bases and J by 6 bases, with 8 bases of the junction left unmatched. The CDR3 extends over 14 amino acids. Germline-derived CDR1 and CDR2 are SGDLS and YYNGEE. The CDR3 DNA follows: TGTGCCAGCAGCGTCGCGGCGGGAGAGCGCGAGCAGTACTTC. It specifies CASSVAAGEREQYF.

This clone was observed once. The rearrangement joins TRBV29-1 to TRBJ2-7; 12 bases map to TRBD2. This CDR3 comprises 17 residues. V shed 5 bases and J 2 bases; nucleotides not matched to a gene: 13. Germline-derived CDR1 and CDR2 are SQVTM and ANQGSEA. In DNA form, the CDR3 reads TGCAGCGTTTGGGCGACTAGCGGGAGAGAAACTCCCTACGAGCAGTACTTC. Amino acid sequence: CSVWATSGRETPYEQYF.